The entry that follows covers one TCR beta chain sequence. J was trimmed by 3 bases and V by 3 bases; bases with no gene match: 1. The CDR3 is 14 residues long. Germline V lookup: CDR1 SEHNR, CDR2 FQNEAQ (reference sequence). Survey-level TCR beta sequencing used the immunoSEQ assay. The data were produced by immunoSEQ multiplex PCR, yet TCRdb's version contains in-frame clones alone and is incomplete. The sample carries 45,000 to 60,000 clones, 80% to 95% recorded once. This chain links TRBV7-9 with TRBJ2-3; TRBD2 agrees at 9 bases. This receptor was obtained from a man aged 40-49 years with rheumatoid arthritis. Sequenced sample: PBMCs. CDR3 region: CASSFSGGTDTQYF. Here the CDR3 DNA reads TGTGCCAGCAGCTTTAGCGGGGGAACAGATACGCAGTATTTT.